This T cell receptor (beta chain) was recovered during a study of immune evolution from preneoplasia to lung adenocarcinoma. The study, taken as a whole, reports: Later-stage lesions appeared to have more T cells, more diversity, less clonality.

Some clones are missing from TCRdb's copy, which holds only in-frame ones; the method was immunoSEQ multiplex PCR. Of about 2,600 clones in the sample, around 80% were seen once. Comments on this clone: Its antigen remains unknown. A junction end diverges from the germline sequence, so it may reflect a read error. Other DNA variants within this sample encode the same CDR3.

Germline CDR1 and CDR2: SGHTA and FQGNSA. The CDR3 sequence is 15 residues long. Sequenced sample: FFPE invasive lung adenocarcinoma tissue. The clonotype was recovered from a person aged 65 to 85 with invasive lung adenocarcinoma. The rearrangement links TRBV7-2 to TRBJ2-5; D gene unclear. Written as DNA, the CDR3 is TGTGCCAGCAGCTTAGTTGTCAGGAACCAAGAGACTCAGTACTTC. It is translated as CASSLVVRNQETQYF.